This T cell receptor beta chain derives from a study of shared clonotypes between healthy human individuals. Findings and caveats of the study: On the whole, naive subsets had larger estimated richness than memory subsets had. Around 5% of naive CD4 clonotypes were common to a few donors. Generation probabilities of non-shared clonotypes were lower (relative to those shared by all four donors). Rarefaction analysis demonstrated incomplete sorted-subset sequencing notwithstanding large depth.

The CDR3 runs to 14 residues. The V end lost 7 bases, the J end lost 2 bases, and 11 bases lay between the germline ends. Germline assignment: CDR1 MNHNS and CDR2 SASEGT. With regard to this clone: Its antigen is not identified.

TCRdb keeps only in-frame clones here, not all; method: immunoSEQ multiplex PCR. The sample consists of 2,100,000 or so clones, under 97% of them appearing once. The gene calls are TRBV6-1 and TRBJ2-2, with D tentatively TRBD1 (5 bases). The receptor comes from a man aged 18 to 35 in good health. Sequenced material: naive CD4+ T cells sorted from blood. As to subset: CD45RA+ positively selected. CDR3 sequence: CASTRQFNTGELFF. The DNA of the CDR3 is TGTGCCAGCACTCGACAGTTTAACACCGGGGAGCTGTTTTTT.